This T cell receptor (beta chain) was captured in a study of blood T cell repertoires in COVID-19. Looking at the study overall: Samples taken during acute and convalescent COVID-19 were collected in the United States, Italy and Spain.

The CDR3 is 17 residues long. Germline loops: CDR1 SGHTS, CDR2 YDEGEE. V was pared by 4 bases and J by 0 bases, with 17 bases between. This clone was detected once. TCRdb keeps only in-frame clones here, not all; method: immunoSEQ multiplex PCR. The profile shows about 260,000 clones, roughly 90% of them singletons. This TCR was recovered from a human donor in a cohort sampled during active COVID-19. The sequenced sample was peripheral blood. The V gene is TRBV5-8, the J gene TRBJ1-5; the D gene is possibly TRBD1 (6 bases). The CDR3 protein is CASSPGQPLFSNQPQHF. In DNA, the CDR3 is TGTGCCAGCAGCCCGGGACAACCATTGTTTAGCAATCAGCCCCAGCATTTT.